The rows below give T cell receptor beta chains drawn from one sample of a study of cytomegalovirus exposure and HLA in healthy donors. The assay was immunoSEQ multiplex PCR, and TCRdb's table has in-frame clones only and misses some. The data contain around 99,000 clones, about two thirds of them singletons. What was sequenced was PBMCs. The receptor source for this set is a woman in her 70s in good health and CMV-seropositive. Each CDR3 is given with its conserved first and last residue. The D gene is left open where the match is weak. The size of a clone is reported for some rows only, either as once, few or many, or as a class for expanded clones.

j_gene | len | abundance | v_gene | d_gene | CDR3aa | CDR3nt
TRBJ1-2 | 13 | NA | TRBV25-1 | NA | CASSDEGVYGYTF | TGTGCCAGCAGTGACGAGGGTGTCTATGGCTACACCTTC
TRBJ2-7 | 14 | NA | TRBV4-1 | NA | CASSQEGTRDEQYF | TGCGCCAGCAGCCAAGAGGGGACACGGGACGAGCAGTACTTC
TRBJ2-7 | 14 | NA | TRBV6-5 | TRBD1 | CASSRGQGTYEQYF | TGTGCCAGCAGCCGAGGACAGGGAACCTACGAGCAGTACTTC
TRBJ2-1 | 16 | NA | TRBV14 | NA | CASSQARQGVYNEQFF | TGTGCCAGCAGCCAAGCAAGACAAGGTGTTTACAATGAGCAGTTCTTC
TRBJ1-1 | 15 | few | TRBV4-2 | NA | CASSQAGGTNTEAFF | TGTGCCAGCAGCCAAGCGGGGGGAACTAACACTGAAGCTTTCTTT
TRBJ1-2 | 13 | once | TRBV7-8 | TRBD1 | CASTRQGFSGYTF | TGTGCCAGCACCAGACAGGGATTCAGTGGCTACACCTTC
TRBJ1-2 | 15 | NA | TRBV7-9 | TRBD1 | CASSPGTGGTGGYTF | TGTGCCAGCAGCCCCGGGACAGGGGGCACTGGTGGCTACACCTTC
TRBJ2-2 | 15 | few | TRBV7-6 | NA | CASSHRTGNAGELFF | TGTGCCAGCAGTCATCGGACGGGGAACGCCGGGGAGCTGTTTTTT
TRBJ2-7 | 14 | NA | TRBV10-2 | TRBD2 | CAVGGKSFLNEQYF | TGCGCCGTGGGGGGGAAATCTTTCTTAAACGAGCAGTACTTC
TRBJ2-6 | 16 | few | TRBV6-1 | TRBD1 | CASNDRGSSGANVLTF | TGTGCCAGCAATGACAGGGGGAGCTCTGGGGCCAACGTCCTGACTTTC
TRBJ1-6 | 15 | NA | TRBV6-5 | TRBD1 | CASSYPRTGGSPLHF | TGTGCCAGCAGTTATCCACGGACAGGGGGTTCACCCCTCCACTTT
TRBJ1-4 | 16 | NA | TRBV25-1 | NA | CASSEFGSATNEKLFF | TGTGCCAGCAGTGAATTTGGTTCGGCAACTAATGAAAAACTGTTTTTT
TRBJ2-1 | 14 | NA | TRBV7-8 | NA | CASSHRRVDNEQFF | TGTGCCAGCAGCCACCGGCGGGTAGACAATGAGCAGTTCTTC
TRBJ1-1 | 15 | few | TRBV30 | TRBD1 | CAWSRGPGRNTEAFF | TGTGCCTGGAGCAGGGGGCCCGGGAGGAACACTGAAGCTTTCTTT
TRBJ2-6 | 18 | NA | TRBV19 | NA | CASSGLTGLSYGANVLTF | TGTGCCAGTAGTGGCCTGACAGGCCTGTCTTATGGGGCCAACGTCCTGACTTTC
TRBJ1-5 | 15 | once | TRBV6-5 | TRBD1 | CASRSGQDSNQPQHF | TGTGCCAGCAGATCGGGACAGGATAGCAATCAGCCCCAGCATTTT
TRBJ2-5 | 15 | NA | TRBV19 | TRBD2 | CASSTGAGGKETQYF | TGTGCCAGTAGTACAGGAGCGGGGGGTAAGGAGACCCAGTACTTC
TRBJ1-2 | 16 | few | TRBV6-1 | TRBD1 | CASSGTGTGLNYGYTF | TGTGCCAGCAGTGGGACCGGGACAGGGCTCAACTATGGCTACACCTTC
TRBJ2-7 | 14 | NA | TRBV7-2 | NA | CASSLWALTYEQYF | TGTGCCAGCAGCTTGTGGGCTTTAACCTACGAGCAGTACTTC
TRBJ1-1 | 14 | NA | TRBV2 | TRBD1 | CASSGQGPNTEAFF | TGTGCCAGCAGTGGACAGGGCCCGAACACTGAAGCTTTCTTT
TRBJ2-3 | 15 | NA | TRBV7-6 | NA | CASSLGSSGTDTQYF | TGTGCCAGCAGCTTAGGTAGTAGCGGCACAGATACGCAGTATTTT
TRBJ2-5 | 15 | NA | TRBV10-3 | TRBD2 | CAIKGGAGEWETQYF | TGTGCCATCAAGGGCGGAGCGGGGGAGTGGGAGACCCAGTACTTC